Below are 16 T cell receptor beta chains sequenced from a single sample in a study of graft-versus-host responses after intestinal transplantation. This table comes from immunoSEQ multiplex PCR, and its TCRdb copy is limited to in-frame clones, with some not included. The sample has tens of thousands of clones, around 83% seen once; the top ten hold 3.5%. This material consisted of PBMCs, taken about 1,000 days after transplant. These receptors were collected from a human patient who received an intestinal transplant, so some T cells may come from the graft donor.

The CDR3 nucleotides read TGTGCCAGCAGTTCACTGACTAGCGGGAGATACGAGCAGTACTTC. It is translated as CASSSLTSGRYEQYF. The chain recombines TRBV28 with TRBJ2-5, with 12 nucleotides matching TRBD2. The DNA end lines up better with TRBJ2-7; the J call may be wrong. Germline V gene sequence: CDR1 MDHEN, CDR2 SYDVKM. The CDR3 is made up of 15 amino acids.

The chain is built from TRBV11-2 and TRBJ2-7; a weak D match, TRBD2 (6 bases). The CDR3 extends over 12 amino acids. V was shortened by 1 base and J by 6 bases, with 7 bases between the two germline ends. Per germline, CDR1 SGHAT and CDR2 FQNNGV. CDR3 DNA: TGTGCCAGCAGCTTAGGGAGGGTCGAGCAGTACTTC. This gives the protein CASSLGRVEQYF.

The chain uses TRBV6-6 and TRBJ1-1, with D possibly being TRBD1 (5 bases). V was pared by 0 bases and J by 8 bases, with 10 bases between. This CDR3 has 13 amino acids. The germline V gene has CDR1 MNHNY and CDR2 SVGAGI (reference sequence). Written as DNA, the CDR3 is TGTGCCAGCAGTTACTCGGAGAAGGGGGAAGCTTTCTTT. Translating it yields CASSYSEKGEAFF.

The rearrangement joins TRBV9 to TRBJ1-5, with unresolved D. Trimming stripped 1 base from V and 0 bases from J, with 5 bases between. The germline V gene encodes CDR1 SGDLS and CDR2 YYNGEE. The CDR3 is 14 amino acids. As DNA, the CDR3 is TGTGCCAGCAGCGTAACCAGTAGCAATCAGCCCCAGCATTTT. This codes for CASSVTSSNQPQHF.

The chain combines TRBV4-1 with TRBJ1-2; D call uncertain. This CDR3 is 14 amino acids long. V lost 4 bases, J lost 6 bases, and 15 bases lay in between. Germline CDR1 is MGHRA and CDR2 is YSYEKL. CDR3 loop: CASSPEGQPNGYTF. The CDR3, as DNA: TGCGCCAGCAGCCCCGAGGGCCAGCCCAATGGCTACACCTTC.

The V and J genes are TRBV27 and TRBJ2-1, with D possibly TRBD2 on 5 matching bases. The CDR3 extends over 13 amino acids. Germline values: CDR1 MNHEY, CDR2 SMNVEV (reference sequence). With 3 bases removed from V and 4 bases from J, the gap between germline ends came to 7 bases. CDR3 nucleotide sequence: TGTGCCAGCAGTTTCAGGAGGTACAATGAGCAGTTCTTC. Translating gives CASSFRRYNEQFF.

This chain links TRBV7-6 with TRBJ2-1; 8 bases are a match to TRBD1. CDR1 and CDR2 from the germline V gene are SGHVS and FNYEAQ. V lost 4 bases to trimming and J lost 3 bases; unmatched junction nucleotides: 14. The CDR3 is 18 amino acids. The CDR3 DNA follows: TGTGCCAGCAGCTCGCGCTATACAGGGGGTTCGGGCTACAATGAGCAGTTCTTC. This sequence encodes CASSSRYTGGSGYNEQFF. Supplemented by reference TRBV7-6 and TRBJ2-1, the full variable domain reads GAGVSQSPRYKVTKRGQDVALRCDPISGHVSLYWYRQALGQGPEFLTYFNYEAQQDKSGLPNDRFSAERPEGSISTLTIQRTEQRDSAMYRCASSSRYTGGSGYNEQFFGPGTRLTVL.

With respect to this clone: Sequence at one end of the junction differs from germline and may be a read error. This chain connects TRBV5-6 to TRBJ2-7; 7 bases align to TRBD1. Germline V gene sequence: CDR1 SGHDT, CDR2 YYEEEE. This CDR3 is 11 amino acids long. The chain's CDR3 is CASSKTGTVDF. In DNA, the CDR3 is TGTGCCAGCAGCAAAACCGGGACAGTCGACTTC. Combining the CDR3 with reference TRBV5-6 and TRBJ2-7 gives the whole variable domain DAGVTQSPTHLIKTRGQQVTLRCSPKSGHDTVSWYQQALGQGPQFIFQYYEEEERQRGNFPDRFSGHQFPNYSSELNVNALLLGDSALYLCASSKTGTVDFGPGTRLTVT.

The rearrangement uses TRBV27 and TRBJ1-1; D gene unclear. This CDR3 has 14 residues. Trimming stripped 0 bases from V and 1 base from J, with 6 bases between. Germline CDR1 is MNHEY and CDR2 is SMNVEV (reference sequence). DNA for the CDR3: TGTGCCAGCAGTTTATCCACCGAGAACACTGAAGCTTTCTTT. Translating gives CASSLSTENTEAFF.

This clone appeared once. J is TRBJ2-1 and V is TRBV29-1; possibly TRBD1 or TRBD2 for D (6 bases each). The germline V and J ends were trimmed by 7 bases and 6 bases, with 10 bases remaining between them. The CDR3 contains 11 residues. Germline CDR1 SQVTM, CDR2 ANQGSEA. The DNA for the CDR3 is TGCAGCGCCGAGGGGGGCAATGAGCAGTTCTTC. This encodes CSAEGGNEQFF.

This clone appeared once. This chain connects TRBV6-4 to TRBJ2-3; 8 bases match TRBD2. The CDR3 totals 14 residues. Germline V gene lookup returns CDR1 MRHNA and CDR2 SNTAGT. The junction had 0 bases not matched to a gene; V was cut back by 4 bases and J by 0 bases. The CDR3 DNA reads as TGTGCCAGCAGTGGCGGGGGGAGCACAGATACGCAGTATTTT. This translates into CASSGGGSTDTQYF.

This sequence joins TRBV7-8 and TRBJ1-6; D gene unclear. Trimming took 0 bases from V and 5 from J, leaving 2 bases between them. CDR1 is SGHVS and CDR2 is FQNEAQ in the germline V gene. This CDR3 comprises 13 residues. CDR3 amino acids: CASSLANNSPLHF. The DNA of the CDR3 is TGTGCCAGCAGCTTAGCTAATAATTCACCCCTCCACTTT.

The rearrangement uses TRBV6-6 and TRBJ1-2; a weak D match, TRBD1 (5 bases). CDR1 is MNHNY, CDR2 SVGAGI, per germline (reference sequence). V was shortened by 3 bases and J by 5 bases, with 16 bases between the two germline ends. There are 15 residues in the CDR3. CDR3 protein: CASSYFPGGEYGYTF. CDR3 DNA: TGTGCCAGCAGTTATTTTCCAGGAGGGGAGTATGGCTACACCTTC.

CDR3 loop: CASSLNMQTRPNSPLHF. The CDR3 DNA is TGTGCCAGCAGCTTAAACATGCAGACACGACCCAATTCACCCCTCCACTTT. The chain links TRBV7-1 to TRBJ1-6, with D unresolved. TRBV7-1 is an ORF, and what it does is uncertain. Between the trimmed V and J ends, which lost 4 bases and 7 bases, there was a span of 20 bases. The CDR3 consists of 17 residues.

The chain carries TRBV11-3 and TRBJ2-5, with TRBD2 identical over 8 bases. The ends lost 5 bases at V and 5 bases at J; junction bases unmatched: 10. CDR1 is SGHNT, CDR2 YENEEA, per germline. There are 15 residues in the CDR3. The CDR3 sequence: CASSPGGTAGETQYF. The DNA for the CDR3 is TGTGCCAGCAGCCCGGGAGGGACGGCGGGGGAGACCCAGTACTTC.

CDR3 sequence (DNA): TGCAGCGTTGAAGACCATGACAGGGAGGTTTTTCGGAACAATGAGCAGTTCTTC. Protein: CSVEDHDREVFRNNEQFF. The rearrangement uses TRBV29-1 and TRBJ2-1; a weak D match, TRBD1 (7 bases). The CDR3 runs to 18 residues. Germline loops: CDR1 SQVTM, CDR2 ANQGSEA. Trimming took 0 bases from V and 5 from J, leaving 23 bases between them.